This T cell receptor (beta chain) appears in the sequencing data of a study of identical twins. This clonotype has only a few counts. No antigen is known for it. Template switching introduced a universal primer site, and the cDNA bore unique molecular identifiers. TCRdb reanalysed the 5' RACE reads using MiXCR and keeps one entry per CDR3 protein. The sample yields roughly 720,000 distinct CDR3 sequences, 18% seen once. Broader study findings: A cross-sectional statistical analysis, not follow-up of the same donors, supported the conclusions.

This CDR3 comprises 13 residues. V shed 7 bases and J shed 0 bases, with 10 bases lying between them. Looked up from germline, CDR1 is MNHNS and CDR2 is SASEGT. Separately, the same data were catalogued under a study of T cells expressing NK-cell markers. This second report adds: Several of the experiments relied on an anti-gamma-delta TCR antibody so that only alpha-beta TCR T cells were sorted.

Sequenced sample: PBMCs. The chain joins TRBV6-1 to TRBJ2-7; weak D call: TRBD2 (6 bases). The source of this sequence is a woman aged 18 to 35 in good health. CDR3 region: CASTTRGSYEQYF. The CDR3 DNA follows: TGTGCCAGCACTACGCGGGGCTCCTACGAGCAGTACTTC.